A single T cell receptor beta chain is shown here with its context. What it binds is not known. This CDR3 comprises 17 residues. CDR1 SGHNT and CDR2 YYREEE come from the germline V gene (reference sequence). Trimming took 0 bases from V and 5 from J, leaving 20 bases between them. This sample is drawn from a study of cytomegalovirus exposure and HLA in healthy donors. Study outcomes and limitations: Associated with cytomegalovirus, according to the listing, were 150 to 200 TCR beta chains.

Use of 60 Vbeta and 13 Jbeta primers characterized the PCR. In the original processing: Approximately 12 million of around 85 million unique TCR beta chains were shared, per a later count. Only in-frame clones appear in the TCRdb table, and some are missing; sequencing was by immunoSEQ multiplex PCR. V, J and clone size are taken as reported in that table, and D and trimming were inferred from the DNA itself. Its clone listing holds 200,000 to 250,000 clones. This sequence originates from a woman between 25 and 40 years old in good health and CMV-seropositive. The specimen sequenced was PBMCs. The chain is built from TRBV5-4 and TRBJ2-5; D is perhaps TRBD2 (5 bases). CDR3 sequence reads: CASSLEPDGGGEETQYF. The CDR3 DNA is TGTGCCAGCAGCTTGGAACCGGATGGAGGTGGGGAGGAGACCCAGTACTTC. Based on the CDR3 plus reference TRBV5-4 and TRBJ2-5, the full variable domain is ETGVTQSPTHLIKTRGQQVTLRCSSQSGHNTVSWYQQALGQGPQFIFQYYREEENGRGNFPPRFSGLQFPNYSSELNVNALELDDSALYLCASSLEPDGGGEETQYFGPGTRLLVL.